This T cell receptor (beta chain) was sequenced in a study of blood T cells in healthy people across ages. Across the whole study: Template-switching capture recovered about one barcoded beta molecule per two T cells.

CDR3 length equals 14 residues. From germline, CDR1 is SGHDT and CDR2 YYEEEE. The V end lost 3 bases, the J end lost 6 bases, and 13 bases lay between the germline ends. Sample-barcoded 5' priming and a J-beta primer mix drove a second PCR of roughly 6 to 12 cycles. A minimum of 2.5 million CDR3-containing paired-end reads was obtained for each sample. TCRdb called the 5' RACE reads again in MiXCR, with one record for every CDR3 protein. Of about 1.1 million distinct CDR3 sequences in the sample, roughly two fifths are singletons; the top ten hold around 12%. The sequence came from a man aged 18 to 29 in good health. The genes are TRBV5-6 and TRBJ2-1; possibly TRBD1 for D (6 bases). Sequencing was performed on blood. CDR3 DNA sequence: TGTGCCAGCAGCTCTCCTCTCAGGGGCAATGAGCAGTTCTTC. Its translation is CASSSPLRGNEQFF.